This entry is about one T cell receptor (beta chain). Antigen unknown. The assay was immunoSEQ multiplex PCR, and TCRdb's table has in-frame clones only and misses some. This sample has about 59,000 clones, with just under 80% found just once. The data are from a study of radiation and T cells in renal cell carcinoma. Study-wide points: Pretreatment tumor biopsies were lacking, so baseline clonotypes are unknown.

The CDR3 spans 13 residues. V was cut by 7 bases and J by 9 bases, with 16 bases left in between. CDR1 and CDR2 (germline): SGHVS, FQNEAQ. Documented time point: baseline pretreatment blood. Regarding treatment: 15 Gy SBRT to primary tumor, nephrectomy 4 weeks later. After SBRT, blood was collected at 2 and 4 weeks, plus baseline. V usage is TRBV7-8 and J usage is TRBJ2-1, with TRBD2 as a possible D gene (6 bases). Material: blood, obtained from a patient whose treatment included radiotherapy and nephrectomy. The receptor was isolated from a man aged 55-75 years with renal cell carcinoma. The CDR3 DNA sequence: TGTGCCAGCAAACAAAGAGGAGGGCCTGAGCAGTTCTTC. Amino acid sequence: CASKQRGGPEQFF.